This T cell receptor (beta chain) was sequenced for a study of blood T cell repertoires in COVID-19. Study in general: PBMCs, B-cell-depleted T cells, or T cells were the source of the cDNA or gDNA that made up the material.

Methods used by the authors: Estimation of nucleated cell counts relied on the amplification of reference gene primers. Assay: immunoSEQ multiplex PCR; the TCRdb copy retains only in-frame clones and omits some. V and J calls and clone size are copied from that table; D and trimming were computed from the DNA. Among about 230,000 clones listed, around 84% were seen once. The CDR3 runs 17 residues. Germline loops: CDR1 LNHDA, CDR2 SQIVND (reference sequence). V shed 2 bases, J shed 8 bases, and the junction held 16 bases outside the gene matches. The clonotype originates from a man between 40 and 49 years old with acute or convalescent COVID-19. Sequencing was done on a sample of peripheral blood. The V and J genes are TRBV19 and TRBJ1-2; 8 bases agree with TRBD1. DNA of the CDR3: TGTGCCAGTAGTATAATGAATCCCGGGACAGGAGGATCCGGCTACACCTTC. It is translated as CASSIMNPGTGGSGYTF.